These 4 T cell receptor beta chains share one sample of origin, sequenced in a study of blood T cells in healthy people across ages. Alongside a J-beta primer mix, a sample-barcoded 5' primer served in a second PCR lasting about 7 to 12 cycles. In TCRdb, the 5' RACE reads were re-called with MiXCR into one record per CDR3 protein. The repertoire holds about 810,000 distinct CDR3 sequences, with under 40% as singletons. The sequencing input was blood. All receptors come from a man younger than 35 in good health.

This chain links TRBV5-6 with TRBJ1-5, with a weak D call TRBD1 (5 bases). V shed 2 bases and J shed 7 bases, with 10 bases lying between them. The CDR3 has 13 amino acids. Germline assignment: CDR1 SGHDT and CDR2 YYEEEE. The CDR3 bases are TGTGCCAGCAGCTTCGGGGGTGACCAGCCCCAGCATTTT. Its protein product is CASSFGGDQPQHF.

This chain connects TRBV28 to TRBJ2-7; maybe TRBD2 (5 bases). V lost 5 bases and J lost 4, with 18 bases in between. The CDR3 loop spans 15 amino acids. CDR1 and CDR2 (germline): MDHEN, SYDVKM. The CDR3 region is CASSLPLAGTYEQYF. The CDR3 DNA reads TGTGCCAGCAGTCTACCCTTGGCGGGTACGTACGAGCAGTACTTC. Supplemented by reference TRBV28 and TRBJ2-7, the full variable domain reads DVKVTQSSRYLVKRTGEKVFLECVQDMDHENMFWYRQDPGLGLRLIYFSYDVKMKEKGDIPEGYSVSREKKERFSLILESASTNQTSMYLCASSLPLAGTYEQYFGPGTRLTVT.

This clonotype was seen a handful of times. The V gene is TRBV28, the J gene TRBJ1-5; maybe TRBD1 (6 bases). The germline V and J ends were trimmed by 6 bases and 1 base, with 13 bases remaining between them. The length of the CDR3 is 15 residues. Germline V lookup: CDR1 MDHEN, CDR2 SYDVKM. DNA of the CDR3: TGTGCCAGCAGATACGGACAGAGGAGCAATCAGCCCCAGCATTTT. Translated: CASRYGQRSNQPQHF.

V gene TRBV27 combines with J gene TRBJ2-1; D possibly uses TRBD1 or TRBD2 (6 bases each). The germline V and J ends were trimmed by 8 bases and 8 bases, with 10 bases remaining between them. The germline CDR1 and CDR2 sequences are MNHEY and SMNVEV (reference sequence). The CDR3 is 11 amino acids. For the CDR3, the DNA is TGTGCCAGCGGGGGGCGCTATGAGCAGTTCTTC. Protein product: CASGGRYEQFF.